One sample yielded the 8 T cell receptor beta chains listed below, sequenced in a study of regulatory T cells in long-lasting Graves disease. Time point defined: newly diagnosed GD, antithyroid drugs for less than 3 months. Making the TCR library involved RNA that had been extracted from PBMCs. CDR3-region Arm-PCR and iRepertoire HTBI primers produced the TCR beta libraries. MiXCR, run by TCRdb on the multiplex PCR reads, gives a single entry per CDR3 protein. The table lists 500,000 or so distinct CDR3 sequences, 12% to 15% of them singletons. These data also formed part of another study, on T cells in Graves' hyperthyroidism and ophthalmopathy.

The source material was peripheral blood mononuclear cells (PBMCs), sampled at new diagnosis, from a patient treated with antithyroid drugs. Receptors were obtained from a woman between 45 and 65 years old with Graves disease.

In its sample, this clonotype was seen many times. The chain joins TRBV27 to TRBJ1-1; no clear D. CDR1 is MNHEY and CDR2 is SMNVEV in the germline V gene (reference sequence). V was shortened by 2 bases and J by 10 bases, with 14 bases between the two germline ends. The CDR3 totals 13 residues. The CDR3 DNA is TGTGCCAGCAGTTTAGGTGGCACAGATAGAGCTTTCTTT. Residues: CASSLGGTDRAFF.

This clonotype has at least ten counts. The chain employs TRBV25-1 and TRBJ2-1; 12 bases line up with TRBD2. Germline V gene lookup returns CDR1 MGHDK and CDR2 SYGVNS. The ends lost 2 bases at V and 9 bases at J; junction bases unmatched: 5. This CDR3 has 15 amino acids. In DNA, the CDR3 is TGTGCCAGCAGTGAACAACTAGCGGGAGGTGGTGAGCAGTTCTTC. Its translation is CASSEQLAGGGEQFF.

The J gene is TRBJ1-2, the V gene TRBV5-1; D unclear. Per germline, CDR1 SGHRS and CDR2 YFSETQ. The CDR3 is 13 amino acids. Trimming took off 0 bases at V and 7 bases at J, with 10 bases between the two ends. The DNA for the CDR3 is TGCGCCAGCAGCTTGGCTGGGGAAACTGGCTACACCTTC. It specifies CASSLAGETGYTF.

This clonotype was counted between two and nine times. The chain is built from TRBV7-3 and TRBJ2-1; 10 bases are shared with TRBD2. Trimming took 5 bases from V and 5 from J; bases not matched to a gene: 9. Germline loops: CDR1 SGHTA, CDR2 FQGTGA. This CDR3 is 16 amino acids long. The CDR3 DNA reads as TGTGCCAGCAGCCCTGGGACTAGCGAGTTGAACAATGAGCAGTTCTTC. Protein: CASSPGTSELNNEQFF.

Notes on this clonotype: An end of the junction does not agree with germline; a read error may underlie this. V gene TRBV27 combines with J gene TRBJ1-1; D ambiguous. Per germline, CDR1 MNHEY and CDR2 SMNVEV (reference sequence). This CDR3 spans 13 amino acids. In DNA form, the CDR3 reads TGTGCCAGCAGTTTTGGAGCGAACATTGAAGCTTTCTTT. It is translated as CASSFGANIEAFF.

This clonotype was observed a single time. This clone may be a read error of a much larger clone one base away. This chain connects TRBV6-2 or TRBV6-3 to TRBJ2-3; 7 nucleotides match TRBD2. V trimming: 0 bases; J trimming: 4 bases; junction bases outside the gene matches: 13. The CDR3 length is 18 residues. Germline loops: CDR1 MNHEY, CDR2 SVGEGT. The CDR3 loop is CASSYSAGARPSPDTQYF. CDR3 bases: TGTGCCAGCAGTTACTCGGCGGGAGCGAGACCTTCTCCAGATACGCAGTATTTT.

This clonotype was detected many times. The gene calls are TRBV28 and TRBJ1-4; D perhaps matches TRBD1 (6 bases). The length of the CDR3 is 15 residues. V was clipped by 6 bases and J by 6 bases, with 17 bases between them. From germline, CDR1 is MDHEN and CDR2 SYDVKM. The CDR3 spells CASSTQGNGYEKLFF. Written as DNA, the CDR3 is TGTGCCAGCAGCACCCAGGGGAATGGGTATGAAAAACTGTTTTTT.

There are many counts of this clonotype. V gene TRBV6-2 or TRBV6-3 combines with J gene TRBJ2-7, with D uncertain. Germline V gene data show CDR1 as MNHEY and CDR2 as SVGEGT. V was pared by 0 bases and J by 3 bases, with 3 bases between. This CDR3 has 12 residues. The CDR3 protein is CASSYSRYEQYF. The CDR3 DNA reads TGTGCCAGCAGTTACTCCCGCTACGAGCAGTACTTC.